This T cell receptor beta chain was obtained from a study of pediatric ulcerative colitis. Study at large: Most patients had pancolitis, and two had left-sided colitis.

Clones were sequenced by immunoSEQ multiplex PCR, and TCRdb holds only the in-frame ones, with some missing. The table has about 64,000 clones, 75% to 85% seen once. CDR1 SGHDT and CDR2 YYEEEE come from the germline V gene. This CDR3 contains 14 residues. The germline V and J ends were trimmed by 0 bases and 7 bases, with 10 bases remaining between them. Study-wide results and limits: A couple of rectal clonotypes were found only in ulcerative colitis patients, all of them. Ulcerative colitis patients shared more blood-rectal clones than controls. Blood samples from a couple of patients yielded substantially fewer templates and were excluded from blood-rectal overlap analysis.

On this clone itself: Its antigen is currently unknown.

V is TRBV5-6 and J is TRBJ2-2; D uncertain. Sequencing input: blood. The sequence derives from a boy aged 10-17 years with moderate ulcerative colitis. The chain's CDR3 is CASSLVLVHGELFF. CDR3 DNA sequence: TGTGCCAGCAGCTTGGTGCTTGTACACGGGGAGCTGTTTTTT.